These 22 T cell receptor beta chains were sequenced from one sample in a study of cytomegalovirus exposure and HLA in healthy donors. Generated by immunoSEQ multiplex PCR, the TCRdb table keeps only in-frame clones and is missing some. The sample records 150,000 to 180,000 clones, approximately 86% being singletons. Sequencing was done on a sample of PBMCs. These TCRs come from a young man in good health and CMV-seropositive.

V usage is TRBV6-5 and J usage is TRBJ2-3, with 8 positions matching TRBD2. V shed 7 bases, J shed 3 bases, and the junction held 6 bases outside the gene matches. Germline CDR1 and CDR2: MNHEY and SVGAGI. The CDR3 is made up of 14 amino acids. The CDR3, as DNA: TGTGCCAGCAAGAGCGGGAGAGCTACAGATACGCAGTATTTT. This gives the protein CASKSGRATDTQYF.

In its sample, this clone was seen once. This chain uses TRBV10-3 with TRBJ2-2; 7 bases are a match to TRBD1. This CDR3 region has 13 residues. Trimming cost V 6 bases and J 4 bases; bases outside gene matches: 2. The germline V gene encodes CDR1 ENHRY and CDR2 SYGVKD. The CDR3 DNA follows: TGTGCCATCAGCGGGACAGCCACCGGGGAGCTGTTTTTT. Protein sequence: CAISGTATGELFF.

The chain is built from TRBV30 and TRBJ1-2; D is undetermined. The CDR3 runs to 11 residues. Germline-derived CDR1 and CDR2 are GTSNPN and SVGIG (reference sequence). With 1 base removed from V and 4 bases from J, the gap between germline ends came to 4 bases. The CDR3, as DNA: TGTGCCTGGAGTGCCCTCTATGGCTACACCTTC. Protein: CAWSALYGYTF.

The chain has TRBV29-1 and TRBJ1-4, with 9 positions matching TRBD1. Germline loops: CDR1 SQVTM, CDR2 ANQGSEA. V lost 5 bases to trimming and J lost 4 bases; unmatched junction nucleotides: 5. The CDR3 loop spans 14 amino acids. The chain's CDR3 is CSVRTGQGNEKLFF. CDR3 coding DNA: TGCAGCGTTAGAACGGGACAGGGTAATGAAAAACTGTTTTTT.

V and J are TRBV29-1 and TRBJ2-1; D is perhaps TRBD2 (5 bases). This CDR3 region has 11 residues. V was pared by 5 bases and J by 6 bases, with 8 bases between. In germline, CDR1 is SQVTM, CDR2 ANQGSEA. CDR3 protein: CSVYEGNEQFF. In DNA form, the CDR3 reads TGCAGCGTTTACGAGGGCAATGAGCAGTTCTTC.

This clone was counted once. This rearrangement joins TRBV30 to TRBJ1-4, with a possible D match to TRBD1 (6 bases). The CDR3 runs 15 residues. Trimming removed 0 bases at V and 4 bases at J, with 12 bases between. Germline-derived CDR1 and CDR2 are GTSNPN and SVGIG (reference sequence). This CDR3 is CAWSVSDRNNEKLFF. CDR3 bases: TGTGCCTGGAGTGTATCGGACAGAAATAATGAAAAACTGTTTTTT.

The chain uses TRBV2 and TRBJ2-5; 9 positions agree with TRBD2. Germline values: CDR1 SNHLY, CDR2 FYNNEI. Trimming removed 6 bases from V and 5 bases from J; junction bases left unmatched: 4. The CDR3 consists of 13 residues. This CDR3 reads CASSLAGRETQYF. The DNA of the CDR3 is TGTGCCAGCAGCCTAGCGGGGCGGGAGACCCAGTACTTC.

The chain combines TRBV9 with TRBJ1-4; 7 positions match TRBD1. Trimming cost V 0 bases and J 0 bases; bases outside gene matches: 8. The CDR3 has 18 residues. CDR1 SGDLS and CDR2 YYNGEE come from the germline V gene. CDR3 nucleotides: TGTGCCAGCAGCGTAGGGTTCCTAGGGGGCTCAACTAATGAAAAACTGTTTTTT. This codes for CASSVGFLGGSTNEKLFF.

This clone was recorded only once. The chain links TRBV4-3 to TRBJ2-7, with 7 bases identical to TRBD2. The CDR3 consists of 13 residues. Unmatched junction bases numbered 4, after V lost 2 bases and J lost 6 bases. Germline CDR1 LGHNA, CDR2 YSLEER. The CDR3, as DNA: TGCGCCAGCAGCCAAAATTCGGGGGGCGAGCAGTACTTC. It is translated as CASSQNSGGEQYF.

V gene TRBV6-9 combines with J gene TRBJ2-1; D is possibly TRBD1 (8 bases). Trimming left V 5 bases short and J 3 bases short, with 35 bases between. The CDR3 consists of 22 residues. Germline CDR1 is MNHGY and CDR2 is SVAAGI. The CDR3 is CASSHRPGGRGIGTGRYNEQFF. The CDR3 DNA sequence: TGTGCCAGCAGTCACCGGCCCGGAGGGAGGGGGATCGGGACAGGCCGCTACAATGAGCAGTTCTTC.

This clone appeared once. The chain links TRBV25-1 to TRBJ2-7, with TRBD2 as a possible D gene (5 bases). The germline V gene encodes CDR1 MGHDK and CDR2 SYGVNS. With 1 base removed from V and 4 bases from J, the gap between germline ends came to 5 bases. This CDR3 has 12 residues. The CDR3 loop is CASSESGYEQYF. As DNA, the CDR3 is TGTGCCAGCAGTGAATCGGGGTACGAGCAGTACTTC.

V is TRBV7-8 and J is TRBJ2-7; TRBD2 aligns across 8 bases. CDR3 length: 14 residues. V was clipped by 3 bases and J by 5 bases; unmatched bases: 6. Germline V CDR1 and CDR2: SGHVS, FQNEAQ. The CDR3, as DNA: TGTGCCAGCAGCTTTGTTGCAGCGGGGGACGAGCAGTACTTC. This encodes CASSFVAAGDEQYF.

The rearrangement links TRBV30 to TRBJ2-1; 7 bases line up with TRBD1. The CDR3 has 14 amino acids. V shed 2 bases and J 1 base; nucleotides not matched to a gene: 2. Germline loops: CDR1 GTSNPN, CDR2 SVGIG (reference sequence). The CDR3 DNA follows: TGTGCCTGGAGTCGGGACAGATCCTACAATGAGCAGTTCTTC. Protein product: CAWSRDRSYNEQFF.

V is TRBV5-6 and J is TRBJ1-2, with 7 bases aligning to TRBD1. With V trimmed by 2 bases and J by 4 bases, 11 bases remained unmatched. Germline CDR1 SGHDT, CDR2 YYEEEE. The CDR3 extends over 16 amino acids. The CDR3 loop is CASSLEPGQTSYGYTF. DNA for the CDR3: TGTGCCAGCAGCTTAGAGCCGGGACAGACGAGCTATGGCTACACCTTC.

The CDR3 sequence: CASSLSWAGYTF. CDR3 bases: TGTGCCAGCAGCTTGTCCTGGGCCGGCTACACCTTC. J is TRBJ1-2 and V is TRBV5-4; D not resolved. Trimming removed 1 base at V and 8 bases at J, with 9 bases between. The germline V gene has CDR1 SGHNT and CDR2 YYREEE (reference sequence). The CDR3 runs to 12 residues.

The rearrangement links TRBV7-2 to TRBJ1-2, with D unclear. This CDR3 is 14 amino acids long. The V gene lost 4 bases and the J gene lost 3 bases, with 12 bases spanning the gap. Germline V lookup: CDR1 SGHTA, CDR2 FQGNSA. CDR3 sequence: CASSSRRGDYGYTF. CDR3 sequence (DNA): TGTGCCAGCAGCTCTAGGCGCGGGGACTATGGCTACACCTTC. Full variable domain (missing parts from reference TRBV7-2 and TRBJ1-2): GAGVSQSPSNKVTEKGKDVELRCDPISGHTALYWYRQSLGQGLEFLIYFQGNSAPDKSGLPSDRFSAERTGGSVSTLTIQRTQQEDSAVYLCASSSRRGDYGYTFGSGTRLTVV.

The V call is TRBV5-1, the J call TRBJ2-7; 9 positions match TRBD2. From germline, CDR1 is SGHRS and CDR2 YFSETQ. V trimming: 0 bases; J trimming: 3 bases; junction bases outside the gene matches: 4. This CDR3 comprises 15 residues. The CDR3 DNA follows: TGCGCCAGCAGCTTGGTCGGTAGCGGGAGCTACGAGCAGTACTTC. This translates into CASSLVGSGSYEQYF. The variable domain in full, completed from reference TRBV5-1 and TRBJ2-7, reads KAGVTQTPRYLIKTRGQQVTLSCSPISGHRSVSWYQQTPGQGLQFLFEYFSETQRNKGNFPGRFSGRQFSNSRSEMNVSTLELGDSALYLCASSLVGSGSYEQYFGPGTRLTVT.

The V gene is TRBV28, the J gene TRBJ2-5; TRBD2 aligns across 10 bases. The CDR3 covers 15 residues. Losses at the gene ends were 2 bases for V and 1 base for J; bases not matched to a gene: 1. Germline V gives CDR1 MDHEN, CDR2 SYDVKM. The chain's CDR3 is CASSLERGGQETQYF. Here the CDR3 DNA reads TGTGCCAGCAGTTTAGAGCGGGGGGGCCAAGAGACCCAGTACTTC.

This rearrangement joins TRBV11-2 to TRBJ2-1; the D gene is possibly TRBD2 (6 bases). V was pared by 1 base and J by 8 bases, with 12 bases between. CDR1 SGHAT and CDR2 FQNNGV come from the germline V gene. The CDR3 runs to 14 residues. In DNA form, the CDR3 reads TGTGCCAGCAGCTTAGGCGGGACTGCCTATGAGCAGTTCTTC. This gives the protein CASSLGGTAYEQFF.

The V and J genes are TRBV18 and TRBJ1-2, with D possibly matching TRBD1 (5 bases). The germline V gene has CDR1 KGHSH and CDR2 LQKENI. The V and J ends lost 3 bases and 1 base respectively, with 12 bases between them. This CDR3 is built from 15 residues. The CDR3 sequence: CASSPTPDINYGYTF. The CDR3 DNA sequence: TGTGCCAGCTCACCCACGCCGGACATTAACTATGGCTACACCTTC.

The rearrangement uses TRBV7-9 and TRBJ2-1; possibly TRBD1 for D (6 bases). The CDR3 consists of 16 residues. Germline CDR1 SEHNR, CDR2 FQNEAQ (reference sequence). V shed 5 bases and J shed 4 bases, with 18 bases lying between them. The CDR3 DNA is TGTGCCAGCAGCGCCCAGGGGATTAAGAATTACAATGAGCAGTTCTTC. Protein product: CASSAQGIKNYNEQFF.

The J gene is TRBJ1-1, the V gene TRBV5-5; TRBD1 agrees at 9 bases. CDR1 is SGHKS, CDR2 YYEKEE, per germline (reference sequence). This CDR3 contains 16 residues. The trim removed 4 bases at V and 2 bases at J, leaving 9 bases unmatched. The CDR3 DNA is TGTGCCAGCAGCCTTGGACAGGGGACAGATAACACTGAAGCTTTCTTT. As protein: CASSLGQGTDNTEAFF.